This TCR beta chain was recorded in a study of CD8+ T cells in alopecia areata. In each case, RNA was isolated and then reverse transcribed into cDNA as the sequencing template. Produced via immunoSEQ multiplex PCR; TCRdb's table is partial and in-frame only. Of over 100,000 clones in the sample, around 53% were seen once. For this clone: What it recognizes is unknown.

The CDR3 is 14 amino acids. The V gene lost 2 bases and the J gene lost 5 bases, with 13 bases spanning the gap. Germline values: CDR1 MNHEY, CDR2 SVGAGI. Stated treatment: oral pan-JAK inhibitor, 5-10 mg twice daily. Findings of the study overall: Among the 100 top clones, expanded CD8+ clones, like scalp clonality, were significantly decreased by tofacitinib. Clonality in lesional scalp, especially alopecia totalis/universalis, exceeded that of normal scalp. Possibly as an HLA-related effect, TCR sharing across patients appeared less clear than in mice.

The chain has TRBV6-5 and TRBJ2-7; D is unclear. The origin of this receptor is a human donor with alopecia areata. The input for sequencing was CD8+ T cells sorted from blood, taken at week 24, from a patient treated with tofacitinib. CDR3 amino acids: CASSYRIFGNEQYF. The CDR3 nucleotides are TGTGCCAGCAGTTACAGGATCTTTGGGAACGAGCAGTACTTC.